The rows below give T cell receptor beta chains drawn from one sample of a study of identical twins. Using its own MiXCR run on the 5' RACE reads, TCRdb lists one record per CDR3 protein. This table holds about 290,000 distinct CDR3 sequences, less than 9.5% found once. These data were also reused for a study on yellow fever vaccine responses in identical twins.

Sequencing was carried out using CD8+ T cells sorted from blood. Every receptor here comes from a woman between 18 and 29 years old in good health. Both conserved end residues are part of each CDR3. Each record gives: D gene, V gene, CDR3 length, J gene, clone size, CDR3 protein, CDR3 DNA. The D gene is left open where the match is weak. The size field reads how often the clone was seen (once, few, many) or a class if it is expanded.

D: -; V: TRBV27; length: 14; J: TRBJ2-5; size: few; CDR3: CASSFLPRQETQYF; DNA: TGTGCCAGCAGTTTTTTACCCCGCCAAGAGACCCAGTACTTC
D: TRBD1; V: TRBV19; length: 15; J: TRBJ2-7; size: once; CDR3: CASSPGTGLTYGQYF; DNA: TGTGCCAGTAGCCCCGGGACAGGGTTAACCTACGGGCAGTACTTC
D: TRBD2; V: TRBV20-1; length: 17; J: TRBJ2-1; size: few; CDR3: CSARSGLAGGPYNEQFF; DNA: TGCAGTGCTAGGTCTGGACTAGCGGGGGGCCCCTACAATGAGCAGTTCTTC
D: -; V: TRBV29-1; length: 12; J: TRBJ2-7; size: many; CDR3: CSLLNWDHEQYF; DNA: TGCAGCCTATTGAATTGGGACCACGAGCAGTACTTC
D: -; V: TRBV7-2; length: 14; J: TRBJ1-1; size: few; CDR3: CASSLALGDTEAFF; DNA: TGTGCCAGCAGCTTAGCGCTTGGGGACACTGAAGCTTTCTTT
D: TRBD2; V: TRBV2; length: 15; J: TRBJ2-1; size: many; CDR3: CASSEASGSHNEQFF; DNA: TGTGCCAGCAGTGAGGCTAGCGGGAGCCACAATGAGCAGTTCTTC
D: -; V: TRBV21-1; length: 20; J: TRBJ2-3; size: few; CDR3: CASSTSDPGEDRAGGVTQYF; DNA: TGTGCCAGCAGCACAAGTGACCCGGGGGAAGACAGGGCGGGCGGGGTTACGCAGTATTTT
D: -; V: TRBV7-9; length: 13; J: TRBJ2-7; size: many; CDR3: CASSLGYENEQYF; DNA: TGTGCCAGCAGCTTAGGTTATGAGAACGAGCAGTACTTC
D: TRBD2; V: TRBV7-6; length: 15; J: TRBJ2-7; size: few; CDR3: CASSSGLAVSYEQYF; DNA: TGTGCCAGCAGCTCCGGACTAGCGGTCTCCTACGAGCAGTACTTC
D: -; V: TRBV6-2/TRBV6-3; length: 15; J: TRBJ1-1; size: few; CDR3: CASTPIRGVIAEAFF; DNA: TGTGCCAGCACGCCCATCCGCGGGGTCATAGCTGAAGCTTTCTTT